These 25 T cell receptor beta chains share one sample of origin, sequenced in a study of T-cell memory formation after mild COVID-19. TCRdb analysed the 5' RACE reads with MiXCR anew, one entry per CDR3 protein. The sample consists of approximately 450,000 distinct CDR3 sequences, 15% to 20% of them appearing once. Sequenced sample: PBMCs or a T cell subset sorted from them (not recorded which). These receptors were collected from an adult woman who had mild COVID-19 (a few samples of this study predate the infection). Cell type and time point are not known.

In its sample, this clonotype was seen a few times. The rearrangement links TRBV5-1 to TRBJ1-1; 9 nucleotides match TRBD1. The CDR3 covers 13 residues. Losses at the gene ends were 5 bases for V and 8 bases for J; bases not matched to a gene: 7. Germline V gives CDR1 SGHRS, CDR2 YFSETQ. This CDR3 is CASRGTGQSEAFF. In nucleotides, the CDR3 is TGCGCCAGCAGAGGGACAGGGCAGTCGGAAGCTTTCTTT.

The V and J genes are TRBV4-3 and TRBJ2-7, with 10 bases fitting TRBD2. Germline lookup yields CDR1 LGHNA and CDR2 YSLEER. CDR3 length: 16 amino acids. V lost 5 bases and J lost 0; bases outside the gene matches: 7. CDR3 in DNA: TGCGCCAGCAGCTATAGATCTAGCGGGAGCTCCTACGAGCAGTACTTC. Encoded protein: CASSYRSSGSSYEQYF.

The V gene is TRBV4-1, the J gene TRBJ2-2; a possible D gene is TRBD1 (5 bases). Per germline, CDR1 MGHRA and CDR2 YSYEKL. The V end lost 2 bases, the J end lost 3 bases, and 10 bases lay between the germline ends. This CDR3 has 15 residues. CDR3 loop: CASSQMDTDTGELFF. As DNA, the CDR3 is TGCGCCAGCAGCCAAATGGACACTGACACCGGGGAGCTGTTTTTT.

Here the CDR3 reads CSARRLAGGWAETQYF. The CDR3 DNA is TGCAGTGCTAGAAGGCTAGCGGGAGGGTGGGCAGAGACCCAGTACTTC. This chain uses TRBV20-1 with TRBJ2-5, with 12 nucleotides matching TRBD2. Germline V CDR1 and CDR2: DFQATT, SNEGSKA (reference sequence). The ends lost 2 bases at V and 4 bases at J; junction bases unmatched: 8. This CDR3 contains 16 residues.

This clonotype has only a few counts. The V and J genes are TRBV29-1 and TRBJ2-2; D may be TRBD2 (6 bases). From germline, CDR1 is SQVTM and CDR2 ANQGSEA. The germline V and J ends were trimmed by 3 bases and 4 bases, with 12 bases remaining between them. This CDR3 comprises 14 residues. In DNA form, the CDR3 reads TGCAGCGTTGAGCCCGTGGGGGGCACCGGGGAGCTGTTTTTT. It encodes CSVEPVGGTGELFF.

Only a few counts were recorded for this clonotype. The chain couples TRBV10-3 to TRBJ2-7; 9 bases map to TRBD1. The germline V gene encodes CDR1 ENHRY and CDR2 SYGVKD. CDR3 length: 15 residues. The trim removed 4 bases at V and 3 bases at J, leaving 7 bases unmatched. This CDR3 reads CAISGGQGMNYEQYF. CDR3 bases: TGTGCCATCAGTGGAGGACAGGGGATGAACTACGAGCAGTACTTC.

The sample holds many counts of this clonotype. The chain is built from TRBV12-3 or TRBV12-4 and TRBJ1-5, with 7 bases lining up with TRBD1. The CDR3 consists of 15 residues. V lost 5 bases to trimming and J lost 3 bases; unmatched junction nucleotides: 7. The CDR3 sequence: CASSRQGDINQPQHF. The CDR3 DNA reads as TGTGCCAGCAGTCGACAGGGAGATATCAATCAGCCCCAGCATTTT.

The CDR3: CSAGNPSGANVLTF. For the CDR3, the DNA is TGCAGTGCCGGCAATCCCTCTGGGGCCAACGTCCTGACTTTC. This chain uses TRBV20-1 with TRBJ2-6; the D is unclear. CDR3 size: 14 residues. In germline, CDR1 is DFQATT, CDR2 SNEGSKA (reference sequence). Trimming took 6 bases from V and 0 from J, leaving 9 bases between them.

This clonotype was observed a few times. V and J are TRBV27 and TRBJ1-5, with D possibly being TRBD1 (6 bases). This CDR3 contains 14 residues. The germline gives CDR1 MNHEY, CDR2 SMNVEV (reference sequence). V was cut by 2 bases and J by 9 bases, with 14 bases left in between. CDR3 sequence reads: CASSLGGGTRPQHF. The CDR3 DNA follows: TGTGCCAGCAGTTTAGGGGGCGGAACTAGGCCCCAGCATTTT.

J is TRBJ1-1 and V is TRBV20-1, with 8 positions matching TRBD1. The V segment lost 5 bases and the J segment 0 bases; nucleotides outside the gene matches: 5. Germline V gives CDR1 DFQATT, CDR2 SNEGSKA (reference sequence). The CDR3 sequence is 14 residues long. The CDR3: CSARTGGMNTEAFF. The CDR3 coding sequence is TGCAGTGCTCGAACAGGGGGAATGAACACTGAAGCTTTCTTT.

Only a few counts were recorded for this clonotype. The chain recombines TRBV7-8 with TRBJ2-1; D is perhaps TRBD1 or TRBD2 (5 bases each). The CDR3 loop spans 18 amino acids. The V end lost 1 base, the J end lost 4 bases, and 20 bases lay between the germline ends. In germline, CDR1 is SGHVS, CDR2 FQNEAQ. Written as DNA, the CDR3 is TGTGCCAGCAGCTTAGGGGCCGGGGCGGGCCGCTTATACAATGAGCAGTTCTTC. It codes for CASSLGAGAGRLYNEQFF.

CDR3 nucleotides: TGTGCCAGCAGTCAACGGGGGACAGGGGTAAATTCACCCCTCCACTTT. Translation: CASSQRGTGVNSPLHF. The rearrangement joins TRBV6-5 to TRBJ1-6; 10 positions agree with TRBD1. V lost 5 bases and J lost 7; bases outside the gene matches: 8. CDR1 MNHEY and CDR2 SVGAGI come from the germline V gene. The CDR3 runs to 16 residues.

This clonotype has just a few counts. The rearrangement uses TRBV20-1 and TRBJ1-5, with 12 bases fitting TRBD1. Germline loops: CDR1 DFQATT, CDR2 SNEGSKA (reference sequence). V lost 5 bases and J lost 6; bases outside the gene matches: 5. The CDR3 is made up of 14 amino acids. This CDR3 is CSARDRGLIQPQHF. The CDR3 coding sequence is TGCAGTGCTCGGGACAGGGGGCTTATTCAGCCCCAGCATTTT.

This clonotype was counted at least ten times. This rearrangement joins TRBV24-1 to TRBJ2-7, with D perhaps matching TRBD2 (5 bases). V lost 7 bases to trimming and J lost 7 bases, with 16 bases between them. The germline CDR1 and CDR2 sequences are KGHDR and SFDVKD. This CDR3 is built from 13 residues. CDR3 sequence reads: CATRSGLAGEQYF. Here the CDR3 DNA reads TGTGCCACCAGATCCGGACTTGCGGGTGAGCAGTACTTC.

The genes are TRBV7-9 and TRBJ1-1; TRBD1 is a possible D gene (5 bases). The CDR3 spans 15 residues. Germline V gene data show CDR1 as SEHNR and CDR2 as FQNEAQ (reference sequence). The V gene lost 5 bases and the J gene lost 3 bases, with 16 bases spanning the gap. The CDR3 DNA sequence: TGTGCCAGCAGCCCCCCGTCAATGGGGCACACTGAAGCTTTCTTT. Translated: CASSPPSMGHTEAFF.

The CDR3 here is CASSYLGNEQFF. Here the CDR3 DNA reads TGTGCCAGCAGTTACTTAGGGAATGAGCAGTTCTTC. The V and J genes are TRBV6-2 or TRBV6-3 and TRBJ2-1; D is uncertain. The germline V and J ends were trimmed by 1 base and 7 bases, with 5 bases remaining between them. The CDR3 extends over 12 amino acids. CDR1 and CDR2 (germline): MNHEY, SVGEGT.

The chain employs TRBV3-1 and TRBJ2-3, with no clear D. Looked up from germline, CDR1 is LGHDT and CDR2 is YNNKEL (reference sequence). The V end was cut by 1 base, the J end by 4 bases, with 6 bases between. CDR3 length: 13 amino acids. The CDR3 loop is CASSQVEPDTQYF. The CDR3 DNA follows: TGTGCCAGCAGCCAAGTGGAACCAGATACGCAGTATTTT.

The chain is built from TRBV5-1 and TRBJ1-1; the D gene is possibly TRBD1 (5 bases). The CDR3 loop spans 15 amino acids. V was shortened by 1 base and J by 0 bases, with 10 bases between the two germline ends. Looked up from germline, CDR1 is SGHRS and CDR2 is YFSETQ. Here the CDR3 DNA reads TGCGCCAGCAGCTTGCGGGGGGGAGTGAACACTGAAGCTTTCTTT. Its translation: CASSLRGGVNTEAFF.

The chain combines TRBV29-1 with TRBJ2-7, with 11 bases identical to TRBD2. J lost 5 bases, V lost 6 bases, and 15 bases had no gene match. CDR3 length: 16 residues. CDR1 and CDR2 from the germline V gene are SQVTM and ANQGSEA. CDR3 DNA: TGCAGCGTCCTCCCCACTAGCGGGAGCAACGCCAACGAGCAGTACTTC. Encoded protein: CSVLPTSGSNANEQYF.

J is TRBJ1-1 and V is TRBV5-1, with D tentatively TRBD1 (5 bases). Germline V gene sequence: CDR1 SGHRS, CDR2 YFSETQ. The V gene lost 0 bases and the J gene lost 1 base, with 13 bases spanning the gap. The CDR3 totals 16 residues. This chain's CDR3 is CASSLVAGAPNTEAFF. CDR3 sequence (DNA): TGCGCCAGCAGCTTGGTGGCCGGGGCCCCGAACACTGAAGCTTTCTTT.

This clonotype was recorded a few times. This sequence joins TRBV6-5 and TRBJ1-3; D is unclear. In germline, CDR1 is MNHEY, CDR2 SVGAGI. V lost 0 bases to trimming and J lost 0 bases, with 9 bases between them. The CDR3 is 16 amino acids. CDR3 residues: CASSYSRKNSGNTIYF. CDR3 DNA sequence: TGTGCCAGCAGTTACTCGAGGAAGAACTCTGGAAACACCATATATTTT.

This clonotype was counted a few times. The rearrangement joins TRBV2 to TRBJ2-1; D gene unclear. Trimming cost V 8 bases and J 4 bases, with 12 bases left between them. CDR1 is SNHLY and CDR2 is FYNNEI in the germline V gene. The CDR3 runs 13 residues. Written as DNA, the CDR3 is TGTGCCAGCGCTGTAGGGCTTTACAATGAGCAGTTCTTC. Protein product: CASAVGLYNEQFF.

The CDR3 protein is CSGVQGIDGYTF. The CDR3, as DNA: TGCAGTGGGGTACAGGGAATCGATGGCTACACCTTC. The V and J genes are TRBV20-1 and TRBJ1-2, with D perhaps TRBD1 (6 bases). V lost 7 bases, J lost 6 bases, and 15 bases lay in between. The germline gives CDR1 DFQATT, CDR2 SNEGSKA (reference sequence). This CDR3 comprises 12 residues.

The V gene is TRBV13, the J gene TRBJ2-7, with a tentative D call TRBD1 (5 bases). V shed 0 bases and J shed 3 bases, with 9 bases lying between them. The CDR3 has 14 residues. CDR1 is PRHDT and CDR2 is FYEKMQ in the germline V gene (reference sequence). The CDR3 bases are TGTGCCAGCAGCTTAGGAGGACAAAACTACGAGCAGTACTTC. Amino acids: CASSLGGQNYEQYF.

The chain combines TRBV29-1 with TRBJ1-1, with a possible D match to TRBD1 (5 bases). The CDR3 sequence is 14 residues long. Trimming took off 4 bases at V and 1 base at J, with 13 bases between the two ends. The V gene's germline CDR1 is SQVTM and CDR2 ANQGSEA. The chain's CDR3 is CSVVRGPGNTEAFF. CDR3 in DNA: TGCAGCGTTGTGAGGGGTCCGGGGAACACTGAAGCTTTCTTT.